This TCR beta chain is from a study of blood T cell repertoires in COVID-19. Study overall: COVID-19 samples, acute and convalescent, were from the United States, Italy and Spain. PBMCs, B-cell-depleted T cells, or T cells were the source of the cDNA or gDNA that made up the material.

In the original processing: It was from reference gene primer amplification that nucleated cell counts were estimated. The repertoire was sequenced with immunoSEQ multiplex PCR; TCRdb's copy has only in-frame clones and lacks some. V and J calls plus clone size are reproduced from that table; the DNA served to infer D and trimming. The data show around 90,000 clones, approximately 90% seen once. The CDR3 is 13 residues long. V was clipped by 2 bases and J by 3 bases, with 8 bases between them. Germline assignment: CDR1 MNHNY and CDR2 SVGAGI (reference sequence). Source material: peripheral blood. The chain joins TRBV6-6 to TRBJ2-7; no firm D call. This sequence was found in a male donor with acute or convalescent COVID-19. In DNA, the CDR3 is TGTGCCAGCAGTTACCGAGTCCTCTACGAGCAGTACTTC. It encodes CASSYRVLYEQYF.